The next 28 T cell receptor beta chains were all read from a single sample in a study of blood T cells in healthy people across ages. A second about 7 to 11 cycle PCR used barcoded and J-beta primers. TCRdb reanalysed the 5' RACE reads using MiXCR and keeps one entry per CDR3 protein. The sample has approximately 800,000 distinct CDR3 sequences, 46% seen once. Material for sequencing was blood. These receptors were collected from a man at least 80 years old in good health.

The V call is TRBV3-1, the J call TRBJ2-3; D remains ambiguous. The CDR3 is 15 residues long. Per the germline V gene, CDR1 is LGHDT and CDR2 is YNNKEL (reference sequence). Trimming took 3 bases from V and 6 from J, leaving 16 bases between them. CDR3 amino acids: CASSQVVNAADTQYF. CDR3 bases: TGTGCCAGCAGCCAGGTGGTTAATGCGGCGGATACGCAGTATTTT.

The chain uses TRBV27 and TRBJ2-7, with 8 nucleotides matching TRBD2. CDR3 length: 15 residues. J gave up 2 bases and V 5 bases, and 8 bases lay outside the gene matches. Germline V gives CDR1 MNHEY, CDR2 SMNVEV (reference sequence). This CDR3 is CASSETSANPYEQYF. DNA of the CDR3: TGTGCCAGCAGTGAGACTAGCGCCAACCCCTACGAGCAGTACTTC.

The table lists this clonotype with a few counts. The V and J genes are TRBV20-1 and TRBJ2-1, with 14 nucleotides matching TRBD2. Germline CDR1 reads DFQATT; CDR2 reads SNEGSKA (reference sequence). There are 18 residues in the CDR3. The trim removed 7 bases at V and 1 base at J, leaving 12 bases unmatched. In DNA form, the CDR3 reads TGCAGTGGCAGCCCGGGACTAGCGGGAGTAAATTCCTACAATGAGCAGTTCTTC. It yields the protein CSGSPGLAGVNSYNEQFF.

V and J are TRBV2 and TRBJ2-1, with D perhaps TRBD2 (5 bases). CDR1 is SNHLY, CDR2 FYNNEI, per germline. The CDR3 is 12 residues long. Trimming removed 6 bases at V and 10 bases at J, with 13 bases between. CDR3 DNA: TGTGCCAGCAGGCCGACTGGGGAGGAGCAGTTCTTC. It codes for CASRPTGEEQFF.

This clonotype was seen a few times. The V and J genes are TRBV6-5 and TRBJ2-7, with D perhaps TRBD1 (5 bases). Germline loops: CDR1 MNHEY, CDR2 SVGAGI. The CDR3 is made up of 14 amino acids. V was clipped by 6 bases and J by 0 bases, with 12 bases between them. The CDR3 region is CASRNDRRSYEQYF. Written as DNA, the CDR3 is TGTGCCAGCAGGAACGACAGACGCTCCTACGAGCAGTACTTC.

The chain links TRBV29-1 to TRBJ2-1; D tentatively reads TRBD1 or TRBD2 (5 bases each). This CDR3 spans 17 amino acids. CDR1 SQVTM and CDR2 ANQGSEA come from the germline V gene. The V gene lost 3 bases and the J gene lost 0 bases, with 18 bases spanning the gap. This CDR3 is CSVEGMAGGGSYNEQFF. Here the CDR3 DNA reads TGCAGCGTTGAGGGTATGGCGGGTGGGGGCTCCTACAATGAGCAGTTCTTC.

This rearrangement joins TRBV12-3 or TRBV12-4 to TRBJ1-4, with 7 positions matching TRBD1. This CDR3 spans 15 amino acids. J gave up 7 bases and V 3 bases, and 8 bases lay outside the gene matches. The CDR3 is CASSFWGQRGEKLFF. The CDR3 DNA reads TGTGCCAGCAGTTTTTGGGGACAGAGAGGTGAAAAACTGTTTTTT.

This clonotype was detected only a few times. V gene TRBV7-9 combines with J gene TRBJ2-1, with unresolved D. V lost 6 bases, J lost 0 bases, and 18 bases lay in between. This CDR3 comprises 17 residues. Germline CDR1 reads SEHNR; CDR2 reads FQNEAQ (reference sequence). The CDR3 coding sequence is TGTGCCAGCAGTCCGACCGGGTTCTCCCCCTCCTACAATGAGCAGTTCTTC. Amino acids: CASSPTGFSPSYNEQFF.

This clonotype turned up a few times. A clone one base away is much larger, so this may be a read error. The chain employs TRBV7-2 and TRBJ2-7; no reliable D call. The CDR3 runs to 13 residues. V lost 3 bases to trimming and J lost 7 bases, with 13 bases between them. CDR1 is SGHTA, CDR2 FQGNSA, per germline. CDR3 DNA: TGTGCCAGCAGCTTGAGTAGTGAGCATGAGCAGTACTTC. Amino acids: CASSLSSEHEQYF.

The chain is built from TRBV25-1 and TRBJ2-7, with a tentative D call TRBD2 (5 bases). The CDR3 runs to 17 residues. Germline V gives CDR1 MGHDK, CDR2 SYGVNS. The V gene lost 6 bases and the J gene lost 0 bases, with 21 bases spanning the gap. The DNA of the CDR3 is TGTGCCAGCAGACCGGAGATAGAAGCGGCGAGCTCCTACGAGCAGTACTTC. Translating it yields CASRPEIEAASSYEQYF.

This clonotype was observed a handful of times. CDR3 nucleotides: TGTGCCAGCAGCCCCCGGACAGCGGGAATGTCCTACAATGAGCAGTTCTTC. Translation: CASSPRTAGMSYNEQFF. The chain combines TRBV9 with TRBJ2-1; a possible D gene is TRBD2 (7 bases). V lost 4 bases to trimming and J lost 1 base, with 18 bases between them. Germline V gives CDR1 SGDLS, CDR2 YYNGEE. The CDR3 has 17 amino acids.

This clonotype was recorded a few times. V is TRBV7-2 and J is TRBJ1-4; D not certain. Per the germline V gene, CDR1 is SGHTA and CDR2 is FQGNSA. This CDR3 is 15 amino acids long. Trimming stripped 6 bases from V and 7 bases from J, with 18 bases between. The CDR3 nucleotides read TGTGCCAGCAGGCTTAGGGCGATCGGAGGTGAAAAACTGTTTTTT. As protein: CASRLRAIGGEKLFF.

This rearrangement joins TRBV11-3 to TRBJ2-7; D possibly corresponds to TRBD2 (5 bases). The CDR3 consists of 13 residues. Germline CDR1 SGHNT, CDR2 YENEEA. V lost 5 bases and J 6 bases, leaving 14 bases between the germline ends. The CDR3 sequence is CASSGGVFREQYF. CDR3 sequence (DNA): TGTGCCAGCAGCGGAGGAGTTTTCCGCGAGCAGTACTTC.

This clonotype has a handful of counts. The rearrangement joins TRBV20-1 to TRBJ2-1; D may be TRBD1 (6 bases). This CDR3 is built from 14 residues. The ends were cut back, 5 bases at V and 8 bases at J, with 19 bases in the middle. Per germline, CDR1 DFQATT and CDR2 SNEGSKA (reference sequence). The DNA of the CDR3 is TGCAGTGCTCTTACAGGGAATTTTTGGGATGAGCAGTTCTTC. This encodes CSALTGNFWDEQFF.

V usage is TRBV25-1 and J usage is TRBJ2-5; D is ambiguous. The CDR3 is made up of 14 amino acids. CDR1 is MGHDK and CDR2 is SYGVNS in the germline V gene. The ends were cut back, 1 base at V and 5 bases at J, with 11 bases in the middle. CDR3 region: CASSESVQTETQYF. The CDR3 region has the DNA TGTGCCAGCAGTGAATCGGTACAAACGGAGACCCAGTACTTC.

The chain combines TRBV20-1 with TRBJ2-3; no firm D call. CDR1 DFQATT and CDR2 SNEGSKA come from the germline V gene (reference sequence). V was trimmed by 3 bases and J by 0 bases, leaving 7 bases between them. The CDR3 sequence is 13 residues long. CDR3 in DNA: TGCAGTGCTAGTCCCGCTAGCACAGATACGCAGTATTTT. Translated: CSASPASTDTQYF.

The V gene is TRBV9, the J gene TRBJ2-1; TRBD2 agrees at 7 bases. The J call may be incorrect, as the DNA end agrees better with TRBJ2-7. The CDR3 is 15 amino acids. Germline lookup yields CDR1 SGDLS and CDR2 YYNGEE. Here the CDR3 DNA reads TGTGCCAGCAGCGTAGTGGAGGGAGGGCCTCATGAGCAGTACTTC. Encoded protein: CASSVVEGGPHEQYF.

This chain joins TRBV11-1 and TRBJ2-1; weak D call: TRBD1 (6 bases). The germline gives CDR1 SGHAT, CDR2 FQDESV (reference sequence). Deletions cut 5 bases from V and 8 bases from J, with 10 bases between. The CDR3 runs to 12 residues. The CDR3 DNA reads as TGTGCCAGCAGCCCAAACAGGGATGAGCAGTTCTTC. The encoded protein is CASSPNRDEQFF.

J is TRBJ1-4 and V is TRBV6-5; 7 bases are a match to TRBD1. Germline assignment: CDR1 MNHEY and CDR2 SVGAGI. V gave up 6 bases and J gave up 7 bases; unmatched junction bases: 8. The CDR3 covers 14 residues. The DNA for the CDR3 is TGTGCCAGCAGGCAAGGGGGCGTTGGTGAAAAACTGTTTTTT. Translation: CASRQGGVGEKLFF.

This clonotype was observed a handful of times. The gene calls are TRBV7-8 and TRBJ2-1; 9 positions agree with TRBD2. The CDR3 covers 17 residues. The germline CDR1 and CDR2 sequences are SGHVS and FQNEAQ. V gave up 5 bases and J gave up 2 bases; unmatched junction bases: 10. Here the CDR3 DNA reads TGTGCCAGCAGCGCGGGACTAGCACCAACGACCTACAATGAGCAGTTCTTC. Encoded protein: CASSAGLAPTTYNEQFF.

The gene calls are TRBV29-1 and TRBJ2-7; either TRBD1 or TRBD2 may fit D (5 bases each). This CDR3 has 12 residues. The V gene's germline CDR1 is SQVTM and CDR2 ANQGSEA. Trimming removed 5 bases from V and 3 bases from J, with 11 bases in between. The CDR3 DNA sequence: TGCAGCGTTCGCAGGGACGGCTACGAGCAGTACTTC. Its translation is CSVRRDGYEQYF.

There are many counts of this clonotype. CDR3 region: CASSLVGAGGGEQYF. CDR3 DNA sequence: TGTGCCAGCAGCTTAGTAGGGGCGGGAGGCGGCGAGCAGTACTTC. V is TRBV7-2 and J is TRBJ2-7, with 8 bases aligning to TRBD2. The CDR3 has 15 residues. Germline CDR1 is SGHTA and CDR2 is FQGNSA. Trimming took 1 base from V and 6 from J; bases not matched to a gene: 8.

This sequence joins TRBV11-1 and TRBJ1-1, with 7 bases aligning to TRBD1. CDR1 is SGHAT, CDR2 FQDESV, per germline (reference sequence). This CDR3 region has 14 residues. The J segment lost 9 bases and the V segment lost 1 base, leaving 8 bases of the junction unmatched. In DNA, the CDR3 is TGTGCCAGCAGCTTAGAAAACGAGGGGGCTAAAGCTTTCTTT. It specifies CASSLENEGAKAFF.

The rearrangement uses TRBV27 and TRBJ1-1; TRBD1 aligns across 10 bases. CDR1 is MNHEY and CDR2 is SMNVEV in the germline V gene (reference sequence). CDR3 size: 13 residues. The V segment lost 7 bases and the J segment 5 bases; nucleotides outside the gene matches: 4. The CDR3 here is CASIRQGATEAFF. CDR3 sequence (DNA): TGTGCCAGCATCCGACAGGGGGCAACTGAAGCTTTCTTT.

This sequence joins TRBV7-3 and TRBJ2-2; perhaps TRBD2 as D (5 bases). This CDR3 region has 13 residues. CDR1 and CDR2 (germline): SGHTA, FQGTGA. V was pared by 5 bases and J by 5 bases, with 9 bases between. The CDR3 reads CASSHGGTGELFF. The DNA of the CDR3 is TGTGCCAGCAGCCATGGAGGAACCGGGGAGCTGTTTTTT.

The chain uses TRBV12-3 or TRBV12-4 and TRBJ2-1; TRBD2 is a possible D gene (6 bases). The CDR3 is 15 residues long. V lost 2 bases to trimming and J lost 8 bases, with 16 bases between them. This chain's CDR3 is CASSLLPTSGHEQFF. CDR3 DNA: TGTGCCAGCAGTTTATTACCGACTAGTGGTCATGAGCAGTTCTTC.

This clonotype has at least ten counts. The chain has TRBV2 and TRBJ2-1; D gene uncertain. The CDR3 extends over 17 amino acids. The germline gives CDR1 SNHLY, CDR2 FYNNEI. V gave up 2 bases and J gave up 9 bases, with 23 bases separating them. The CDR3: CASSERAGPSMSSEQFF. CDR3 DNA: TGTGCCAGCAGTGAAAGGGCAGGACCCTCAATGAGCAGTGAGCAGTTCTTC.

Only a few counts were recorded for this clonotype. The chain employs TRBV7-8 and TRBJ1-2, with D tentatively TRBD1 (5 bases). Germline V lookup: CDR1 SGHVS, CDR2 FQNEAQ. V was clipped by 1 base and J by 4 bases, with 10 bases between them. The CDR3 loop spans 14 amino acids. CDR3 coding DNA: TGTGCCAGCAGCTTAGTGGGACGGACCTATGGCTACACCTTC. It yields the protein CASSLVGRTYGYTF. Looking up the rest from reference TRBV7-8 and TRBJ1-2 gives the full variable domain: GAGVSQSPRYKVAKRGQDVALRCDPISGHVSLFWYQQALGQGPEFLTYFQNEAQLDKSGLPSDRFFAERPEGSVSTLKIQRTQQEDSAVYLCASSLVGRTYGYTFGSGTRLTVV.